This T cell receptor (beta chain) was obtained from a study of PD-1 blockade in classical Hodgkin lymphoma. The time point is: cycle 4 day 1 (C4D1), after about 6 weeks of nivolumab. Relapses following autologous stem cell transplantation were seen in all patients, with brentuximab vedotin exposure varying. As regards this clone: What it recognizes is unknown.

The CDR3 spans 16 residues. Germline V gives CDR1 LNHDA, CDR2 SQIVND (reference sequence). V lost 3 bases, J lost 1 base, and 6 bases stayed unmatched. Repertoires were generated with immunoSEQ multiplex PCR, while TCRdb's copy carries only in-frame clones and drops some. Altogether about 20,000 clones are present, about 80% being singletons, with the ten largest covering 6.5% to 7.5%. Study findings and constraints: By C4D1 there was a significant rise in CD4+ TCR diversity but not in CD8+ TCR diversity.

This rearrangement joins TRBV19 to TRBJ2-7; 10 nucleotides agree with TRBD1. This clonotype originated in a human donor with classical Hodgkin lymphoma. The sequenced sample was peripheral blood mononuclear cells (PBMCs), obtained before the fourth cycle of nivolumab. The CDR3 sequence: CASSIAGQGTSYEQYF. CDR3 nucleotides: TGTGCCAGTAGTATCGCGGGACAGGGGACTTCCTACGAGCAGTACTTC.